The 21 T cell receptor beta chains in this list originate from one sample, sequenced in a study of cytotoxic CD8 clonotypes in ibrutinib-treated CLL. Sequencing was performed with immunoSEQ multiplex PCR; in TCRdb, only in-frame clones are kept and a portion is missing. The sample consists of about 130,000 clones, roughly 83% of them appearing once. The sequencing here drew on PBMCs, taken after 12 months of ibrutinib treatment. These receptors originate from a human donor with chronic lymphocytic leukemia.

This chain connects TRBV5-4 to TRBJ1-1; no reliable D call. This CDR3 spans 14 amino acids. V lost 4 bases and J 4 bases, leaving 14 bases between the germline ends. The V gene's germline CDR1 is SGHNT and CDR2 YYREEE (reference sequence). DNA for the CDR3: TGTGCCAGCAGCCTGGACCCGGTGATCACTGAAGCTTTCTTT. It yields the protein CASSLDPVITEAFF.

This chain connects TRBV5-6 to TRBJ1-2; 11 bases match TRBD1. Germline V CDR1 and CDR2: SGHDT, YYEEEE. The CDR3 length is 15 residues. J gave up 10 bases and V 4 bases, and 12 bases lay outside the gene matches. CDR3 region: CASSPRDRGIFIYTF. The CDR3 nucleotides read TGTGCCAGCAGCCCCCGGGACAGGGGGATCTTCATCTACACCTTC.

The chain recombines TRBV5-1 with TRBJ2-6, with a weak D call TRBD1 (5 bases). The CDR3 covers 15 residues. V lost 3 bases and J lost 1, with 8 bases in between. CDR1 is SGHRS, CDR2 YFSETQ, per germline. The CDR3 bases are TGCGCCAGCAGCTCCCAGGGTTCTGGGGCCAACGTCCTGACTTTC. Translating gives CASSSQGSGANVLTF.

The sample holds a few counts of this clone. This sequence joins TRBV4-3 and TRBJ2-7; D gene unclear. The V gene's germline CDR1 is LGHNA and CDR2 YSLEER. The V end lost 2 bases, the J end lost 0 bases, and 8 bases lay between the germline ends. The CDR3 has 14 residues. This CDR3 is CASSQWWYSYEQYF. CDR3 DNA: TGCGCCAGCAGCCAATGGTGGTACTCCTACGAGCAGTACTTC.

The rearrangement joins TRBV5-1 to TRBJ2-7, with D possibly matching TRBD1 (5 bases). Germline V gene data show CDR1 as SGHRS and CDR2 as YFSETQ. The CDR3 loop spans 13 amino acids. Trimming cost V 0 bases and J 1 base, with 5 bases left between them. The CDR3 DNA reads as TGCGCCAGCAGCTTGGACAGGTCCTACGAGCAGTACTTC. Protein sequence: CASSLDRSYEQYF.

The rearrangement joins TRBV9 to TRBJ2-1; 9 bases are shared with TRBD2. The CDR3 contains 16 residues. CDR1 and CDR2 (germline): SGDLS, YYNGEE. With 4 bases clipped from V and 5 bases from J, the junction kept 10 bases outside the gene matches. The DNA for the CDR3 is TGTGCCAGCAGCCCCCGACTGGCGGGAGGGAACAATGAGCAGTTCTTC. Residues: CASSPRLAGGNNEQFF. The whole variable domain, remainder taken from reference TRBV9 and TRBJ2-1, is DSGVTQTPKHLITATGQRVTLRCSPRSGDLSVYWYQQSLDQGLQFLIQYYNGEERAKGNILERFSAQQFPDLHSELNLSSLELGDSALYFCASSPRLAGGNNEQFFGPGTRLTVL.

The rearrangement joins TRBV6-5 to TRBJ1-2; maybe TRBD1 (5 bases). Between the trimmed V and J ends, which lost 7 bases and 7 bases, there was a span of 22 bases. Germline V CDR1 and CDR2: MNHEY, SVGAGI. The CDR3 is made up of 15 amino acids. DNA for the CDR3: TGTGCCAGCACCAAAGCCAGGGACGAATTGGCTGGCTACACCTTC. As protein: CASTKARDELAGYTF.

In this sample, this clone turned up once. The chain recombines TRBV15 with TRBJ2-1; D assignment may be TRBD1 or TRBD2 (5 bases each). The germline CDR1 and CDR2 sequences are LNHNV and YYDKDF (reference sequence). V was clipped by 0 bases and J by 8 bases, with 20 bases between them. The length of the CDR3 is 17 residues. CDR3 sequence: CATSRDPGRVESHEQFF. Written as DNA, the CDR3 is TGTGCCACCAGCAGAGATCCAGGGCGGGTAGAGAGCCATGAGCAGTTCTTC.

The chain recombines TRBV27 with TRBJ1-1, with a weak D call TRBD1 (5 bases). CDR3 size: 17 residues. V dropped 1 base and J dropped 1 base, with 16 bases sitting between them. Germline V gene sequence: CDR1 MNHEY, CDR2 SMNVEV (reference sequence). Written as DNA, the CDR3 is TGTGCCAGCAGTTTATTATCGGGACGGGTCGGGAACACTGAAGCTTTCTTT. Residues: CASSLLSGRVGNTEAFF.

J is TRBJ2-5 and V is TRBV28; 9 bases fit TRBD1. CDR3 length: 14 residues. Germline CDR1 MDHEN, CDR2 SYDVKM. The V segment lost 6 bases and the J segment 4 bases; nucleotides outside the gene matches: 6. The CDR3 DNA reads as TGTGCCAGCAGCGCAACGACAGGGGGAGAGACCCAGTACTTC. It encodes CASSATTGGETQYF.

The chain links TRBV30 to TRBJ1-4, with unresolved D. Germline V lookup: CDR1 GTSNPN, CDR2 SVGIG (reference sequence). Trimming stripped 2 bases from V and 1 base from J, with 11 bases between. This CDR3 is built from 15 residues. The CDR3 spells CAWSRVLGTNEKLFF. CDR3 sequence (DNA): TGTGCCTGGAGTCGCGTGTTGGGAACTAATGAAAAACTGTTTTTT.

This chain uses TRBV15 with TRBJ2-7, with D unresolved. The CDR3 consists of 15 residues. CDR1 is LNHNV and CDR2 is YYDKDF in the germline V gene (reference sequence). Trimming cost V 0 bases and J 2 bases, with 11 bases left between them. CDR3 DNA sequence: TGTGCCACCAGCAGAGATGGTTCCTTCACCTACGAGCAGTACTTC. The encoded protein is CATSRDGSFTYEQYF.

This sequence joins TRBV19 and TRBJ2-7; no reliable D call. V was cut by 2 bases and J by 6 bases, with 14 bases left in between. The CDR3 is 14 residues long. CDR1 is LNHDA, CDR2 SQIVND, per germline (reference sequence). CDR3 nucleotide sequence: TGTGCCAGTAGTATACAGGTCGGGTTGGGCGAGCAGTACTTC. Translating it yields CASSIQVGLGEQYF.

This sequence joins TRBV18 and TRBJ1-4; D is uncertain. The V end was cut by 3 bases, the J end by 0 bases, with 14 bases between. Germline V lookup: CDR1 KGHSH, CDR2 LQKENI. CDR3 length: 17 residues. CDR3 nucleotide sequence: TGTGCCAGCTCACCCCATACCCGGACTGCAACTAATGAAAAACTGTTTTTT. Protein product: CASSPHTRTATNEKLFF.

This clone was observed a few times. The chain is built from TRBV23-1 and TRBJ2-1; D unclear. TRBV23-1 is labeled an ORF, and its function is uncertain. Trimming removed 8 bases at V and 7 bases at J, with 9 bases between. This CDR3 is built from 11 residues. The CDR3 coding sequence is TGCGCCAGCCCTTACGGAAATGAGCAGTTCTTC. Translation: CASPYGNEQFF.

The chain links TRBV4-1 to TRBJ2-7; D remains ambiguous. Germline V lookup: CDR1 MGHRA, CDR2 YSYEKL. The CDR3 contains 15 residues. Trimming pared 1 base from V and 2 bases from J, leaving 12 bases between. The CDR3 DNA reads TGCGCCAGCAGCCAAGGAACCAGTGGGGCCTACGAGCAGTACTTC. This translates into CASSQGTSGAYEQYF.

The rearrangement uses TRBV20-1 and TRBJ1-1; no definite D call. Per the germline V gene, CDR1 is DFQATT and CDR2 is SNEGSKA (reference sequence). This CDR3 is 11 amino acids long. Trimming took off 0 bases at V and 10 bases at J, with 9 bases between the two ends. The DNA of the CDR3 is TGCAGTGCTAGAGATGGACTTATAGCTTTCTTT. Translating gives CSARDGLIAFF.

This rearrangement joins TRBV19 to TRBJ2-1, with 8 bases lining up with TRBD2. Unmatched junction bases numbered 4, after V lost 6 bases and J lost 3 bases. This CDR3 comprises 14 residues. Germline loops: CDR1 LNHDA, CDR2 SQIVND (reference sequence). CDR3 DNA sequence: TGTGCCAGTAGGAGCGGGAGTAGCTACAATGAGCAGTTCTTC. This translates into CASRSGSSYNEQFF.

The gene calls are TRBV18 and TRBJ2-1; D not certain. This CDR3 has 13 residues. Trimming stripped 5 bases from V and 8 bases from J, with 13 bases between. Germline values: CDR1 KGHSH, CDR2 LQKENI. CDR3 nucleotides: TGTGCCAGCTCAGTTCTAAGAGCCCATGAGCAGTTCTTC. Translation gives CASSVLRAHEQFF. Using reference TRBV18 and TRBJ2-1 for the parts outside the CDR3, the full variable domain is NAGVMQNPRHLVRRRGQEARLRCSPMKGHSHVYWYRQLPEEGLKFMVYLQKENIIDESGMPKERFSAEFPKEGPSILRIQQVVRGDSAAYFCASSVLRAHEQFFGPGTRLTVL.

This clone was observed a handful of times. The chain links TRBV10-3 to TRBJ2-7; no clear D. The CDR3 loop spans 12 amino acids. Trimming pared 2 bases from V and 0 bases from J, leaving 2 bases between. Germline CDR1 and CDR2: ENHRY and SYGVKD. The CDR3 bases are TGTGCCATCAGTGAGGTCTCCTACGAGCAGTACTTC. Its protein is CAISEVSYEQYF.

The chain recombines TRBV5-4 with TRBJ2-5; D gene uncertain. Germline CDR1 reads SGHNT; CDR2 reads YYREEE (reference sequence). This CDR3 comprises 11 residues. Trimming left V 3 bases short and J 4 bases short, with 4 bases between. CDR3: CASSYRETQYF. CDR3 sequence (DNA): TGTGCCAGCAGCTACAGAGAGACCCAGTACTTC.